The source of this T cell receptor (beta chain) is a study of naive and memory T cell subsets (dated by TCRdb to about 2017). Study-wide context: Sorted naive and memory T cell subsets from peripheral blood were analyzed in the study using a UMI-based, open-source pipeline for TCR alpha and beta sequencing. The results of the functional CMV T cell responses matched the IgG serology results in every case. RNA was DNase-treated and reverse transcribed with TCR constant-region primers, mostly using SuperScript III. The research as a whole found: In both CD4 and CD8 cells, going from naive through CM, EM and EMRA, the Gini index went up while Shannon and inverse Simpson diversity went down. TCR abundance followed a power law with an exponent that was different for naive and memory subsets but consistent across the three individuals. Single alpha or beta chain sequences, rather than paired alpha/beta receptors, were used to define clonotypes. RNA-based TCR counts may be influenced by expression changes linked to T cell activation and differentiation. After error correction, over 90% of naive TCR sequences appeared only once, giving much steeper abundance distributions than memory subsets. No ground truth was available to validate the repertoire findings for the naive and memory subsets.

Reading the germline V gene gives CDR1 SGHTA and CDR2 FQGNSA. Trimming removed 5 bases from V and 1 base from J, leaving 11 bases between the germline ends. The CDR3 sequence holds 14 residues, the cysteine and phenylalanine included. Only the CDR3 part of the read is kept: 42 bases, read in frame from the first base. The library was generated by UMI-ligation and nested PCR. To cover both TRBC1 and TRBC2, the beta constant-region primer consisted of an equimolar mix of two oligonucleotides. Four rounds of PCR, combining the SP2 primer with nested alpha and beta constant-region primers, were used to amplify the ligated cDNA. A single-stranded oligonucleotide containing the SP2 primer and a 12-nucleotide UMI was joined to the 3' end of the cDNA by T4 RNA ligase 1. Incubation of the ligation reaction was carried out at 16 degrees C for about 20-25 hours. PCR2 was typically run as a SYBR Green qPCR and stopped at a predetermined threshold to prevent over-amplification. Agencourt AMPure XP magnetic beads were used for all purifications after the first. Library quantification was done by Qubit, followed by a TapeStation check on which the main peak was expected at around 650 bp. The pooled libraries were sequenced on an Illumina MiSeq using v2 2x251 paired-end kits, which usually yielded about 0.9-2.1 million reads per sample. Libraries were pooled at about 4 nM per sample, and about 4.5-7% PhiX was added to improve cluster recognition. In the original analysis: FASTQ reads processed by Demultiplexor were assigned V and J genes by Decombinator through tag matching that tolerated a single base-pair mismatch. UMIs were used by Collapsinator to correct both sequencing errors and frequency errors arising from PCR heterogeneity. TCRs were translated and CDR3s were extracted from the conserved cysteine to the FGXG phenylalanine by CDR3Translator, with non-productive sequences being flagged. Gini, Shannon entropy and inverse Simpson indices were calculated on repertoires that had been subsampled to equal numbers of UMI-defined TCRs. Power-law fits to clonotype abundance distributions were performed by maximum likelihood within the linear range. On one naive CD8 sample, the pipeline and MIGEC gave similar UMI counts, unique TCR numbers and clonal distributions. The repertoires were searched for several thousand CMV-associated CDR3 sequences that had been compiled from VDJdb and a published dataset. The public reads were run again by TCRdb, first through fastp at Q25 and then through MiXCR, and only productive beta chains were kept. Entries are consolidated by CDR3 protein sequence, retaining the most common genes and DNA. V and J calls and clone size were set by TCRdb, not the authors. The table for this sample lists over 20,000 distinct CDR3 sequences; 7% to 10% of them were counted only once. The top ten hold about a fifth of the sample.

This clonotype was counted between two and nine times. Its antigen is not yet known. Base quality data are lacking; no much larger clone is found one base away. TCR alpha and beta chain libraries were amplified separately from the second PCR step onward. CMV status of each donor was established by measuring IFNgamma production from CD4+ T cells after fresh PBMCs were stimulated overnight with CMV viral lysate. Using Miltenyi beads, CD4 T cells were first positively selected, and CD8 T cells were then positively selected from the CD4-negative fraction. After staining for CD3, CD4, CD8, CD45RA, CD27 and a live/dead dye, cells were sorted on a BD Aria II into four subsets based on CD45RA and CD27. A few healthy volunteers provided blood, and each donor's sample was split into CD4 and CD8 T cells and then further divided into four differentiation subsets. Approximately 130 ml of peripheral blood was drawn per donor, and PBMC were isolated by Ficoll-Paque PLUS density-gradient centrifugation. Sorted cells were lysed in RLT buffer, and RNA was extracted with a Qiagen RNeasy kit and stored at -80°C.

The chain is made from TRBV7-2 and TRBJ1-2; TRBD1 is possibly the D segment (5 matching bases). The TCR originated in a human donor in good health. The sequenced sample was central memory CD8+ T cells from blood. This specimen's cell subset or site label, per the study, means: central memory, CD45RA- CD27+. CDR3 sequence: CASSRRELNYGYTF. The sequence in DNA is TGTGCCAGCAGCCGCAGGGAACTTAACTATGGCTACACCTTC.